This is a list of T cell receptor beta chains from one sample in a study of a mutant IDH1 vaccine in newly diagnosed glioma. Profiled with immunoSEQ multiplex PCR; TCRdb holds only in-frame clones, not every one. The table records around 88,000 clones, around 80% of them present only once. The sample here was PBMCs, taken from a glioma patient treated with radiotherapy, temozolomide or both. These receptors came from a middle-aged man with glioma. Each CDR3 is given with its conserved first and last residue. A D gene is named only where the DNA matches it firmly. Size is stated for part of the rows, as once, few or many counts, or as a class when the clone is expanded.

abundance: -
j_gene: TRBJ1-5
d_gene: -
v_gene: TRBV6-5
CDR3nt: TGTGCCAGCAGTCCGACAGGTGGGTGGGAGCCCCAGCATTTT
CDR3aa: CASSPTGGWEPQHF

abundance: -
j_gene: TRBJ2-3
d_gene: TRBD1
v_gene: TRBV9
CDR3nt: TGTGCCAGCAGCGTAGACGGTGACAGGGGAGATACGCAGTATTTT
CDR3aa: CASSVDGDRGDTQYF

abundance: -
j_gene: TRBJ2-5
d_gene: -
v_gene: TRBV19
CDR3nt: TGTGCCAGTAGTAGGGCCCCGGGGGAGACCCAGTACTTC
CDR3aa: CASSRAPGETQYF

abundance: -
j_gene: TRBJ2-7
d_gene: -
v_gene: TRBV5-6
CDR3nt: TGTGCCAGCAGCTTGTACAGCTCCTACGAGCAGTACTTC
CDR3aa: CASSLYSSYEQYF

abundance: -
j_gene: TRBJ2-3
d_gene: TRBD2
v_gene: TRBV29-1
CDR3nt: TGCAGCGTAGGGAAGACTAGCGGGACTTACGGAACAGATACGCAGTATTTT
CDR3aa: CSVGKTSGTYGTDTQYF

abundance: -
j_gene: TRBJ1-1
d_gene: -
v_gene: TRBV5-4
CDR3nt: TGTGCCAGCACCTCGGCCACTGAAGCTTTCTTT
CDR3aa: CASTSATEAFF

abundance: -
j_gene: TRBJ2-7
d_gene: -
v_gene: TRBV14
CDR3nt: TGTGCCAGCAGCCAAGTATACGACAGATCCTACGAGCAGTACTTC
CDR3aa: CASSQVYDRSYEQYF

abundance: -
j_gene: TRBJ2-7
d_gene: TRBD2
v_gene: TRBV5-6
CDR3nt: TGTGCCAGCAGCTCCGGACTAGCGGGAGTCGAGCAGTACTTC
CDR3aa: CASSSGLAGVEQYF

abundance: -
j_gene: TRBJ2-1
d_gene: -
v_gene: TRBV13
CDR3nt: TGTGCCAGCAGCCCTACTGCCCCGCGTCAGGAGCAGTTCTTC
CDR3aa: CASSPTAPRQEQFF

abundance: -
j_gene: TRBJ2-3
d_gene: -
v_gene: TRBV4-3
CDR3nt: TGCGCCAGCAGCCAAGAGATCATCACAGATACGCAGTATTTT
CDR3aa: CASSQEIITDTQYF

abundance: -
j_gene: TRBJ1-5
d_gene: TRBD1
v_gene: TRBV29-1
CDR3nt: TGCAGCGTTGAAGTAGGGGGCCGAGGCCAGCCCCAGCATTTT
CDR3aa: CSVEVGGRGQPQHF

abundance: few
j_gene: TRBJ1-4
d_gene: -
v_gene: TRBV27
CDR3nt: TGTGCCAGCAGTTTATTGGGTGAAAAACTGTTTTTT
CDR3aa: CASSLLGEKLFF

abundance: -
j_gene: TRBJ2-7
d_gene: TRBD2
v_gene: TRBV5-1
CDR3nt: TGCGCCAGCAGCTTCTTAACTAGCGGGGGGGCCCCCCACGAGCAGTACTTC
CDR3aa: CASSFLTSGGAPHEQYF

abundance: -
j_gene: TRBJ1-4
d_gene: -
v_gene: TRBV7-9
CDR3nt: TGTGCCAGCAGCTTAGGCGTAGCTGGGGATGAAAAACTGTTTTTT
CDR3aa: CASSLGVAGDEKLFF

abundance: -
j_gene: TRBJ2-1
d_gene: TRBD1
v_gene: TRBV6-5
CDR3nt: TGTGCCAGCAGGGGACAGGGCGTCGGCAATGAGCAGTTCTTC
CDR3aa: CASRGQGVGNEQFF

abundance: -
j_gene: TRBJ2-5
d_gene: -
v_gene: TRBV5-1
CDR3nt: TGCGCCAGCAGCTTGGGTCCGGGGAGGCAAGAGACCCAGTACTTC
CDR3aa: CASSLGPGRQETQYF

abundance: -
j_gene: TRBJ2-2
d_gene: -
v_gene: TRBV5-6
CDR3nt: TGTGCCAGCAGCTTGGTGGGCGTGAACACCGGGGAGCTGTTTTTT
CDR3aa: CASSLVGVNTGELFF

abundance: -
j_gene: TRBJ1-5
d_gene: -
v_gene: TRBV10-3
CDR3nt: TGTGCCATCAGTGATAGAGGAGGGTACAATCAGCCCCAGCATTTT
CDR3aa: CAISDRGGYNQPQHF

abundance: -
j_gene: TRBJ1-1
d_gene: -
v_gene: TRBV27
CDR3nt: TGTGCCAGCAGTCCGGACAGACCACCCTGGGAAGCTTTCTTT
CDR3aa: CASSPDRPPWEAFF

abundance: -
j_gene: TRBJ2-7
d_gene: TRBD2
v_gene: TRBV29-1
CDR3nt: TGCAGCGTGAAAAGGACTAGCGGGAGTAAAACCCACGAGCAGTACTTC
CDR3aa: CSVKRTSGSKTHEQYF

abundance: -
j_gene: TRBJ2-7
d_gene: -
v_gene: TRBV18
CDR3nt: TGTGCCAGCTCACGCTCCCAGGGCCAGGGAAAACGATACGAGCAGTACTTC
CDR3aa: CASSRSQGQGKRYEQYF

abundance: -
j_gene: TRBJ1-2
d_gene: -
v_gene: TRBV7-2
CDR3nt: TGTGCCAGCAGCTTAGGTTATCGGGAGATAAGCTATGGCTACACCTTC
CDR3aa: CASSLGYREISYGYTF

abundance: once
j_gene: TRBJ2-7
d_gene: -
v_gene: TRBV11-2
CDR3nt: TGTGCCAGCAGCTTGGGGACACCCGAGCAGTACTTC
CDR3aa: CASSLGTPEQYF